The clone carrying this TCR beta chain was picked up a small number of times. The antigen is not known. The 5'RACE template-switching step produced TCR cDNA and added a universal primer site and UMIs. TCRdb called the 5' RACE reads again in MiXCR, with one record for every CDR3 protein. The data hold about 120,000 distinct CDR3 sequences, with about 8.8% observed a single time. This sample was taken from a study of T cells after yellow fever vaccination. General study results and limits: Subsequent booster samples again held most clones from primary vaccination (around 96% CD4, about 90% CD8).

V trimming: 5 bases; J trimming: 3 bases; junction bases outside the gene matches: 8. This CDR3 comprises 15 residues. Germline lookup yields CDR1 SGDLS and CDR2 YYNGEE. Sample: CD8+ T cells sorted from PBMCs, taken on the day of the yellow fever booster vaccination. V usage is TRBV9 and J usage is TRBJ2-1; 7 bases fit TRBD1. This sequence originates from a man aged 18 to 29 who received the YFV17D yellow fever vaccine. In DNA, the CDR3 is TGTGCCAGCAGTGCTACCCGACAGGGCTACAATGAGCAGTTCTTC. This gives the protein CASSATRQGYNEQFF.